This TCR beta chain was sequenced in a study of blood T cell repertoires in COVID-19. This clone has a single count. This CDR3 has 14 amino acids. The germline CDR1 and CDR2 sequences are LGHDT and YNNKEL (reference sequence). The V segment lost 5 bases and the J segment 5 bases; nucleotides outside the gene matches: 5. Original analysis: For nucleated cells, counts were estimated from reference gene primer amplification. Method: immunoSEQ multiplex PCR; TCRdb's copy keeps in-frame clones and lacks some. V and J calls and clone size are given by that table; D and trimming were obtained from the DNA. The sample yields 210,000 or so clones, around nine tenths seen once.

This chain uses TRBV3-1 (or the pseudogene TRBV3-2) with TRBJ2-1; 8 bases are a match to TRBD1. Input material: PBMCs or T cells enriched from blood (not recorded which). This TCR came from a woman in her twenties or thirties who had been exposed to COVID-19. CDR3 amino acids: CASSDRDRNNEQFF. CDR3 DNA sequence: TGTGCCAGCAGCGACCGGGACAGGAACAATGAGCAGTTCTTC.